Following are 32 T cell receptor beta chains from one sample sequenced in a study of blood T cell repertoires in COVID-19. Clones were read by immunoSEQ multiplex PCR, and TCRdb kept only the in-frame ones, dropping some. The sample carries 100,000 or so clones, roughly 81% recorded once. The sample taken for sequencing was peripheral blood. The origin of the receptors is a human donor in a cohort sampled during active COVID-19.

This CDR3 reads CASSSGGNQPQHF. In DNA, the CDR3 is TGTGCCAGCAGTTCAGGGGGCAATCAGCCCCAGCATTTT. V and J are TRBV28 and TRBJ1-5; D perhaps matches TRBD1 (6 bases). The CDR3 extends over 13 amino acids. The germline V gene encodes CDR1 MDHEN and CDR2 SYDVKM. Trimming shortened V by 4 bases and J by 2 bases, and 6 bases separated the two germline ends.

This clone was found once. The chain has TRBV7-8 and TRBJ2-7; D possibly corresponds to TRBD1 (5 bases). Trimming took off 4 bases at V and 1 base at J, with 11 bases between the two ends. The CDR3 is made up of 14 amino acids. The germline V gene has CDR1 SGHVS and CDR2 FQNEAQ. CDR3 in DNA: TGTGCCAGCAGCTCGCGACAGCTTTCCTACGAGCAGTACTTC. Translated, it gives CASSSRQLSYEQYF.

The chain combines TRBV19 with TRBJ1-1, with 7 positions matching TRBD1. Germline lookup yields CDR1 LNHDA and CDR2 SQIVND (reference sequence). V gave up 5 bases and J gave up 5 bases; unmatched junction bases: 11. This CDR3 spans 15 amino acids. CDR3 coding DNA: TGTGCCAGTAGTGCCTCAGGGGGTGGGAAAACTGAAGCTTTCTTT. Residues: CASSASGGGKTEAFF.

The chain carries TRBV6-2 or TRBV6-3 and TRBJ1-1; TRBD1 aligns across 8 bases. The germline gives CDR1 MNHEY, CDR2 SVGEGT. The CDR3 length is 15 residues. With V trimmed by 4 bases and J by 3 bases, 7 bases remained unmatched. Here the CDR3 reads CASSLTQGAYTEAFF. The CDR3 DNA is TGTGCCAGCAGTTTGACTCAGGGGGCTTACACTGAAGCTTTCTTT.

The V gene is TRBV4-1, the J gene TRBJ1-4; D is possibly TRBD1 (5 bases). Germline loops: CDR1 MGHRA, CDR2 YSYEKL. V lost 2 bases and J 4 bases, leaving 17 bases between the germline ends. The CDR3 extends over 17 amino acids. CDR3 loop: CASSQTITGPLNEKLFF. CDR3 DNA: TGCGCCAGCAGCCAAACAATCACAGGACCGCTTAATGAAAAACTGTTTTTT.

The chain links TRBV2 to TRBJ2-3, with D possibly TRBD2 on 5 matching bases. V lost 6 bases and J lost 4, with 17 bases in between. CDR3 length: 15 amino acids. Germline assignment: CDR1 SNHLY and CDR2 FYNNEI. The CDR3 protein is CASRRLLEGADTQYF. The CDR3 DNA follows: TGTGCCAGCAGAAGATTACTAGAAGGAGCAGATACGCAGTATTTT.

This clone was recorded a few times. The chain has TRBV7-9 and TRBJ1-3; D unresolved. CDR3 size: 13 residues. V was pared by 1 base and J by 4 bases, with 5 bases between. Germline V gene lookup returns CDR1 SEHNR and CDR2 FQNEAQ (reference sequence). In nucleotides, the CDR3 is TGTGCCAGCAGCTTAGTAACAGGAAACACCATATATTTT. Translating it yields CASSLVTGNTIYF.

The rearrangement links TRBV4-3 to TRBJ2-1; TRBD2 agrees at 10 bases. Germline-derived CDR1 and CDR2 are LGHNA and YSLEER. CDR3 length: 16 amino acids. V shed 0 bases and J 6 bases; nucleotides not matched to a gene: 5. CDR3 in amino acids: CASSQDPSGSSNEQFF. The DNA of the CDR3 is TGCGCCAGCAGCCAAGATCCTAGCGGGAGCAGCAATGAGCAGTTCTTC.

V usage is TRBV6-2 or TRBV6-3 and J usage is TRBJ1-1, with 9 bases that match TRBD1. Germline V gene lookup returns CDR1 MNHEY and CDR2 SVGEGT. The J segment lost 4 bases and the V segment lost 5 bases, leaving 14 bases of the junction unmatched. The CDR3 runs 17 residues. The CDR3 protein is CASSNRGRESGGTEAFF. As DNA, the CDR3 is TGTGCCAGCAGTAACAGGGGGCGCGAATCCGGGGGCACTGAAGCTTTCTTT.

The chain is built from TRBV5-4 and TRBJ2-7; possibly TRBD1 for D (5 bases). Trimming stripped 0 bases from V and 0 bases from J, with 10 bases between. CDR3 length: 15 residues. Germline CDR1 and CDR2: SGHNT and YYREEE (reference sequence). The CDR3 loop reads CASSLGGASSYEQYF. The DNA for the CDR3 is TGTGCCAGCAGCTTGGGGGGCGCCAGCTCCTACGAGCAGTACTTC. Full variable domain (rest looked up from reference TRBV5-4 and TRBJ2-7): ETGVTQSPTHLIKTRGQQVTLRCSSQSGHNTVSWYQQALGQGPQFIFQYYREEENGRGNFPPRFSGLQFPNYSSELNVNALELDDSALYLCASSLGGASSYEQYFGPGTRLTVT.

V and J are TRBV18 and TRBJ1-5; D remains unclear. Trimming pared 5 bases from V and 4 bases from J, leaving 9 bases between. Germline CDR1 KGHSH, CDR2 LQKENI. The CDR3 is made up of 13 amino acids. The CDR3 reads CASSNTENQPQHF. CDR3 coding DNA: TGTGCCAGCTCAAATACAGAGAATCAGCCCCAGCATTTT.

The chain is built from TRBV10-3 and TRBJ2-3; 9 positions match TRBD1. The germline gives CDR1 ENHRY, CDR2 SYGVKD. The CDR3 extends over 15 amino acids. The J segment lost 3 bases and the V segment lost 4 bases, leaving 5 bases of the junction unmatched. The CDR3 reads CAISAGTGQTDTQYF. As DNA, the CDR3 is TGTGCCATCAGTGCCGGGACAGGGCAAACAGATACGCAGTATTTT.

J is TRBJ1-5 and V is TRBV28; D gene unclear. This CDR3 is 13 amino acids long. V was cut by 5 bases and J by 3 bases, with 8 bases left in between. Germline V gene lookup returns CDR1 MDHEN and CDR2 SYDVKM. The CDR3 region has the DNA TGTGCCAGCAGTCTGGCCGACAATCAGCCCCAGCATTTT. Amino acid sequence: CASSLADNQPQHF.

V and J are TRBV7-2 and TRBJ1-2, with 8 bases matching TRBD1. CDR1 and CDR2 from the germline V gene are SGHTA and FQGNSA. V lost 5 bases to trimming and J lost 4 bases; unmatched junction nucleotides: 3. CDR3 length: 13 residues. CDR3 bases: TGTGCCAGCAGCCTCGACAGGGGCTATGGCTACACCTTC. This encodes CASSLDRGYGYTF. Supplemented by reference TRBV7-2 and TRBJ1-2, the full variable domain reads GAGVSQSPSNKVTEKGKDVELRCDPISGHTALYWYRQSLGQGLEFLIYFQGNSAPDKSGLPSDRFSAERTGGSVSTLTIQRTQQEDSAVYLCASSLDRGYGYTFGSGTRLTVV.

V usage is TRBV6-2 or TRBV6-3 and J usage is TRBJ1-1; D is possibly TRBD1 (5 bases). The CDR3 consists of 16 residues. The germline gives CDR1 MNHEY, CDR2 SVGEGT. Deletions cut 0 bases from V and 5 bases from J, with 16 bases between. CDR3 bases: TGTGCCAGCAGTTACTCGTTGCCCGCAGGGAGGACTGAAGCTTTCTTT. Its protein product is CASSYSLPAGRTEAFF.

This sequence joins TRBV18 and TRBJ1-5, with D hard to call. Trimming removed 3 bases at V and 4 bases at J, with 19 bases between. CDR3 length: 17 residues. Germline V CDR1 and CDR2: KGHSH, LQKENI. This CDR3 reads CASSPMEVPRANQPQHF. CDR3 DNA sequence: TGTGCCAGCTCACCCATGGAGGTCCCCCGCGCAAATCAGCCCCAGCATTTT.

This clone came up once. Here the CDR3 reads CSASSRGDQPQHF. The CDR3 region has the DNA TGCAGTGCTAGTAGCAGGGGCGATCAGCCCCAGCATTTT. The V gene is TRBV20-1, the J gene TRBJ1-5; weak D call: TRBD1 (6 bases). Germline-derived CDR1 and CDR2 are DFQATT and SNEGSKA (reference sequence). This CDR3 comprises 13 residues. V lost 3 bases and J 5 bases, leaving 11 bases between the germline ends.

The rearrangement joins TRBV7-2 to TRBJ1-4; weak D call: TRBD1 (6 bases). Germline V gene lookup returns CDR1 SGHTA and CDR2 FQGNSA. V was trimmed by 4 bases and J by 8 bases, leaving 20 bases between them. This CDR3 contains 16 residues. As DNA, the CDR3 is TGTGCCAGCAGCTGGCGGGGGCCCACGATAATGGAAAAACTGTTTTTT. It translates to CASSWRGPTIMEKLFF. Full variable domain (rest looked up from reference TRBV7-2 and TRBJ1-4): GAGVSQSPSNKVTEKGKDVELRCDPISGHTALYWYRQSLGQGLEFLIYFQGNSAPDKSGLPSDRFSAERTGGSVSTLTIQRTQQEDSAVYLCASSWRGPTIMEKLFFGSGTQLSVL.

The V gene is TRBV14, the J gene TRBJ1-3; the match to TRBD1 covers 9 bases. The V segment lost 4 bases and the J segment 4 bases; nucleotides outside the gene matches: 5. The germline V gene encodes CDR1 SGHDN and CDR2 FVKESK. The CDR3 runs 15 residues. The CDR3 protein is CASSPTGQGGNTIYF. The CDR3 DNA is TGTGCCAGCAGCCCCACGGGACAGGGCGGAAACACCATATATTTT.

In its sample, this clone was seen once. This chain uses TRBV9 with TRBJ1-3; maybe TRBD1 (6 bases). The germline V and J ends were trimmed by 2 bases and 2 bases, with 8 bases remaining between them. This CDR3 contains 14 residues. Germline V CDR1 and CDR2: SGDLS, YYNGEE. CDR3 DNA sequence: TGTGCCAGCAGCGTCAGGGGCCCTGGAAACACCATATATTTT. Translation gives CASSVRGPGNTIYF.

V usage is TRBV6-2 or TRBV6-3 and J usage is TRBJ2-7; 7 bases align to TRBD2. The CDR3 totals 16 residues. CDR1 and CDR2 (germline): MNHEY, SVGEGT. V lost 2 bases to trimming and J lost 2 bases; unmatched junction nucleotides: 9. CDR3 nucleotide sequence: TGTGCCAGCAGTTACGAAGGAGAAGCGGGACCCTACGAGCAGTACTTC. It specifies CASSYEGEAGPYEQYF.

The chain is built from TRBV9 and TRBJ1-4; perhaps TRBD1 as D (6 bases). The germline CDR1 and CDR2 sequences are SGDLS and YYNGEE. The V gene lost 3 bases and the J gene lost 4 bases, with 16 bases spanning the gap. The CDR3 contains 16 residues. CDR3: CASSAFPGAVNEKLFF. CDR3 sequence (DNA): TGTGCCAGCAGCGCCTTCCCAGGGGCTGTTAATGAAAAACTGTTTTTT.

Turning to this clone: This sample includes further DNA sequences coding for the same CDR3. The rearrangement links TRBV18 to TRBJ2-7, with D perhaps TRBD2 (6 bases). Trimming shortened V by 3 bases and J by 5 bases, and 14 bases separated the two germline ends. This CDR3 is 14 amino acids long. Per the germline V gene, CDR1 is KGHSH and CDR2 is LQKENI. CDR3 sequence reads: CASSPPPGGNEQYF. CDR3 sequence (DNA): TGTGCCAGCTCACCTCCTCCCGGCGGGAACGAGCAGTACTTC.

The rearrangement uses TRBV6-6 and TRBJ1-2; 7 positions agree with TRBD1. This CDR3 spans 14 amino acids. The J segment lost 0 bases and the V segment lost 8 bases, leaving 6 bases of the junction unmatched. The V gene's germline CDR1 is MNHNY and CDR2 SVGAGI (reference sequence). CDR3 amino acids: CASGGQETNYGYTF. The CDR3 bases are TGTGCCAGCGGAGGACAGGAGACTAACTATGGCTACACCTTC.

The chain joins TRBV5-4 to TRBJ1-1; 7 nucleotides line up with TRBD1. This CDR3 comprises 15 residues. From germline, CDR1 is SGHNT and CDR2 YYREEE (reference sequence). The trim removed 4 bases at V and 4 bases at J, leaving 10 bases unmatched. CDR3 nucleotide sequence: TGTGCCAGCAGCGTAGACAGGGTTCGTATCACTGAAGCTTTCTTT. Translated: CASSVDRVRITEAFF.

The chain combines TRBV6-2 or TRBV6-3 with TRBJ2-7, with TRBD2 matching 10 bases. V shed 2 bases and J 6 bases; nucleotides not matched to a gene: 7. CDR1 MNHEY and CDR2 SVGEGT come from the germline V gene. This CDR3 contains 15 residues. The DNA of the CDR3 is TGTGCCAGCAGTTACGATCTAGCGGGAGTCTCCGAGCAGTACTTC. This codes for CASSYDLAGVSEQYF.

In this sample, this clone turned up once. The J gene is TRBJ1-6, the V gene TRBV6-4; D not resolved. Deletions cut 5 bases from V and 7 bases from J, with 12 bases between. This CDR3 is 14 amino acids long. The germline V gene has CDR1 MRHNA and CDR2 SNTAGT. In DNA, the CDR3 is TGTGCCAGCAGTCCATTACTCACGAATTCACCCCTCCACTTT. It specifies CASSPLLTNSPLHF.

This chain links TRBV27 with TRBJ1-5; D may be TRBD1 (5 bases). The V gene's germline CDR1 is MNHEY and CDR2 SMNVEV (reference sequence). With 0 bases removed from V and 7 bases from J, the gap between germline ends came to 16 bases. CDR3 length: 16 amino acids. CDR3 DNA sequence: TGTGCCAGCAGTTTATCTGGGGGGACGGTAAGACAGCCCCAGCATTTT. It encodes CASSLSGGTVRQPQHF.

This rearrangement joins TRBV7-9 to TRBJ2-1, with unresolved D. Germline loops: CDR1 SEHNR, CDR2 FQNEAQ (reference sequence). The CDR3 runs to 15 residues. The V end lost 0 bases, the J end lost 8 bases, and 14 bases lay between the germline ends. The CDR3 loop reads CASSLAGTRLDEQFF. The CDR3 bases are TGTGCCAGCAGCTTAGCGGGCACACGTTTGGATGAGCAGTTCTTC.

This clone has only a few counts. The genes are TRBV6-6 and TRBJ2-2; D perhaps matches TRBD1 (5 bases). V was cut by 0 bases and J by 4 bases, with 12 bases left in between. This CDR3 is built from 16 residues. CDR1 and CDR2 from the germline V gene are MNHNY and SVGAGI (reference sequence). The CDR3 region is CASSYSKGSGTGELFF. CDR3 nucleotides: TGTGCCAGCAGTTACTCGAAGGGGTCTGGCACCGGGGAGCTGTTTTTT.

CDR3 sequence reads: CASSTSSRDGGYTF. In nucleotides, the CDR3 is TGTGCCAGCAGCACTTCTAGCCGGGATGGCGGCTACACCTTC. This chain connects TRBV7-6 to TRBJ1-2; D is ambiguous. The V and J ends lost 5 bases and 8 bases respectively, with 18 bases between them. The CDR3 is 14 amino acids. Per the germline V gene, CDR1 is SGHVS and CDR2 is FNYEAQ.

A note on this clone: This CDR3 is also generated by other DNA sequences in the sample. The chain employs TRBV6-5 and TRBJ1-2, with 9 bases that match TRBD1. V shed 3 bases, J shed 7 bases, and the junction held 6 bases outside the gene matches. In germline, CDR1 is MNHEY, CDR2 SVGAGI. This CDR3 region has 14 residues. This CDR3 reads CASSYTGQGSGYTF. CDR3 in DNA: TGTGCCAGCAGTTATACTGGACAGGGGAGTGGCTACACCTTC.